These 30 T cell receptor beta chains share one sample of origin, sequenced in a study of blood T cells in healthy people across ages. Alongside a J-beta primer mix, a sample-barcoded 5' primer served in a second PCR lasting about 7 to 11 cycles. TCRdb ran MiXCR on the 5' RACE reads and lists one entry per CDR3 protein. The sample consists of a few hundred thousand distinct CDR3 sequences, 25% to 30% of them appearing once. Sequenced material: blood. These receptors all stem from a woman between 70 and 85 years old in good health.

This clonotype came up a few times. V is TRBV7-9 and J is TRBJ1-4; 9 bases are shared with TRBD1. CDR1 SEHNR and CDR2 FQNEAQ come from the germline V gene (reference sequence). This CDR3 spans 14 amino acids. Trimming cost V 5 bases and J 5 bases; bases outside gene matches: 3. The CDR3 DNA reads TGTGCCAGCAGCGAGGGACAGGGAAATGAAAAACTGTTTTTT. Translated, it gives CASSEGQGNEKLFF.

V and J are TRBV5-1 and TRBJ2-2, with D maybe TRBD2 (5 bases). The CDR3 length is 17 residues. Deletions cut 4 bases from V and 0 bases from J, with 16 bases between. CDR1 and CDR2 (germline): SGHRS, YFSETQ. The DNA for the CDR3 is TGCGCCAGCAGCCCCCGTTCTCGGGAAGCGAACACCGGGGAGCTGTTTTTT. As protein: CASSPRSREANTGELFF.

The count of this clonotype is one. Compared with germline, one end of the junction differs, possibly owing to a read error. CDR3 sequence (DNA): TGTGCCAGCAGAACAGGTTACAATGAGCAGCTCTTC. Translating it yields CASRTGYNEQLF. The J gene is TRBJ2-1, the V gene TRBV6-5; TRBD1 might be the D (5 bases). Germline CDR1 reads MNHEY; CDR2 reads SVGAGI. The CDR3 has 12 residues.

This chain links TRBV5-1 with TRBJ2-5; tentatively, D is TRBD2 (6 bases). Germline CDR1 reads SGHRS; CDR2 reads YFSETQ. This CDR3 has 14 residues. The V end lost 0 bases, the J end lost 5 bases, and 11 bases lay between the germline ends. The CDR3 loop reads CASSLAALAETQYF. CDR3 DNA sequence: TGCGCCAGCAGCTTGGCCGCACTAGCCGAGACCCAGTACTTC.

This clonotype was counted only a few times. The V and J genes are TRBV2 and TRBJ2-5; D is tentatively TRBD1 or TRBD2 (7 bases each). The germline V and J ends were trimmed by 1 base and 5 bases, with 11 bases remaining between them. The germline gives CDR1 SNHLY, CDR2 FYNNEI. CDR3 size: 14 residues. This chain's CDR3 is CASSEVQGGETQYF. The CDR3 DNA sequence: TGTGCCAGCAGTGAAGTCCAGGGGGGGGAGACCCAGTACTTC.

V usage is TRBV7-2 and J usage is TRBJ1-2; D is uncertain. V lost 7 bases and J lost 8, with 17 bases in between. The CDR3 extends over 13 amino acids. CDR1 SGHTA and CDR2 FQGNSA come from the germline V gene. This chain's CDR3 is CASTFGGSSGYTF. CDR3 nucleotides: TGTGCCAGCACCTTCGGCGGATCGAGCGGCTACACCTTC.

The genes are TRBV20-1 and TRBJ1-2; no clear D gene. This CDR3 has 13 residues. From germline, CDR1 is DFQATT and CDR2 SNEGSKA (reference sequence). Trimming cost V 5 bases and J 1 base, with 11 bases left between them. DNA of the CDR3: TGCAGTGCTGGGATTGAGGGTAACTATGGCTACACCTTC. Residues: CSAGIEGNYGYTF.

This clonotype was counted only a few times. In nucleotides, the CDR3 is TGTGCCAGCAGGGGTACTGCCCTGGGAAATGAAAAACTGTTTTTT. Translated: CASRGTALGNEKLFF. The J gene is TRBJ1-4, the V gene TRBV12-3 or TRBV12-4, with D hard to call. The V and J ends lost 6 bases and 5 bases respectively, with 16 bases between them. The CDR3 has 15 amino acids.

This clonotype came up a few times. The rearrangement uses TRBV29-1 and TRBJ2-5; D may be TRBD2 (6 bases). The J call may be in error: the DNA end matches TRBJ2-1 better. The CDR3 consists of 13 residues. Germline CDR1 SQVTM, CDR2 ANQGSEA. The CDR3 bases are TGCAGCGTTGACCAGTCGGGGGTGGGTGAGCAGTTCTTC. This gives the protein CSVDQSGVGEQFF.

This clonotype was picked up a small number of times. The genes are TRBV24-1 and TRBJ2-5, with D tentatively TRBD2 (5 bases). This CDR3 spans 12 amino acids. Germline V lookup: CDR1 KGHDR, CDR2 SFDVKD. Trimming stripped 0 bases from V and 7 bases from J, with 5 bases between. CDR3 nucleotides: TGTGCCACCAGTGATTTGCGGGGGACCCAGTACTTC. Amino acid sequence: CATSDLRGTQYF.

V usage is TRBV7-2 and J usage is TRBJ1-1; D may be TRBD1 (5 bases). The CDR3 has 16 residues. CDR1 is SGHTA and CDR2 is FQGNSA in the germline V gene. Deletions cut 2 bases from V and 6 bases from J, with 19 bases between. The CDR3 reads CASSLSGRGGVPEAFF. The CDR3 coding sequence is TGTGCCAGCAGCTTATCGGGTCGGGGAGGGGTCCCTGAAGCTTTCTTT.

This clonotype was seen a few times. V is TRBV11-3 and J is TRBJ1-4; 9 bases are shared with TRBD1. Germline V gives CDR1 SGHNT, CDR2 YENEEA. V lost 3 bases and J lost 7; bases outside the gene matches: 6. This CDR3 is built from 15 residues. The CDR3 bases are TGTGCCAGCAGCTTCATTACAGGGGGCAGTGAAAAACTGTTTTTT. This codes for CASSFITGGSEKLFF.

The chain carries TRBV6-5 and TRBJ1-1, with D possibly matching TRBD1 (6 bases). The CDR3 totals 14 residues. V gave up 2 bases and J gave up 6 bases, with 13 bases separating them. Germline V CDR1 and CDR2: MNHEY, SVGAGI. The CDR3 region is CASSYTGALPEAFF. The DNA of the CDR3 is TGTGCCAGCAGTTACACGGGGGCTCTACCTGAAGCTTTCTTT.

The J gene is TRBJ1-2, the V gene TRBV12-3 or TRBV12-4, with D possibly TRBD1 on 6 matching bases. This CDR3 spans 15 amino acids. V was trimmed by 0 bases and J by 7 bases, leaving 15 bases between them. CDR3 sequence: CASSLADRTIFGYTF. CDR3 coding DNA: TGTGCCAGCAGTTTAGCGGACAGAACAATTTTTGGCTACACCTTC.

The chain uses TRBV7-9 and TRBJ2-5, with D maybe TRBD2 (6 bases). The CDR3 is 13 residues long. V lost 4 bases and J 4 bases, leaving 10 bases between the germline ends. The germline gives CDR1 SEHNR, CDR2 FQNEAQ (reference sequence). CDR3 coding DNA: TGTGCCAGCAGCTACGGGGGAGTAGAGACCCAGTACTTC. It is translated as CASSYGGVETQYF.

This rearrangement joins TRBV28 to TRBJ2-5; weak D call: TRBD1 (5 bases). The J call may be mistaken, given a closer DNA end match to TRBJ2-7. This CDR3 has 19 amino acids. Germline V gives CDR1 MDHEN, CDR2 SYDVKM. CDR3 loop: CASSSTFSLPQGNTYEQYF. In DNA form, the CDR3 reads TGTGCCAGCAGTTCCACCTTTTCCCTCCCGCAGGGAAACACCTACGAGCAGTACTTC.

The chain couples TRBV7-2 to TRBJ2-1; a possible D gene is TRBD2 (5 bases). Germline V lookup: CDR1 SGHTA, CDR2 FQGNSA. Trimming left V 1 base short and J 12 bases short, with 13 bases between. The CDR3 sequence is 13 residues long. The CDR3 here is CASSLGPDRGQFF. The CDR3 DNA sequence: TGTGCCAGCAGCTTAGGGCCAGATCGGGGGCAGTTCTTC. Full variable domain (remainder filled in from reference TRBV7-2 and TRBJ2-1): GAGVSQSPSNKVTEKGKDVELRCDPISGHTALYWYRQSLGQGLEFLIYFQGNSAPDKSGLPSDRFSAERTGGSVSTLTIQRTQQEDSAVYLCASSLGPDRGQFFGPGTRLTVL.

This clonotype was counted a few times. Germline is not matched at one junction end, which may reflect a read error. The V and J genes are TRBV19 and TRBJ2-1; 9 bases align to TRBD1. CDR1 and CDR2 from the germline V gene are LNHDA and SQIVND (reference sequence). The CDR3 covers 15 residues. The CDR3 DNA sequence: TGTGCCAGTAGTAACACCGGGACAGGGCTTCTAGAGCAGCTCTTC. Its protein product is CASSNTGTGLLEQLF.

The chain combines TRBV12-3 or TRBV12-4 with TRBJ2-4; D call uncertain. This CDR3 has 11 amino acids. V lost 3 bases to trimming and J lost 6 bases, with 3 bases between them. CDR3 nucleotide sequence: TGTGCCAGCAGTTTGAGAAACATTCAGTACTTC. It yields the protein CASSLRNIQYF.

This clonotype was detected many times. The J gene is TRBJ2-5, the V gene TRBV2; maybe TRBD2 (7 bases). Germline V lookup: CDR1 SNHLY, CDR2 FYNNEI. Trimming took off 9 bases at V and 4 bases at J, with 9 bases between the two ends. CDR3 length: 11 residues. The CDR3 region has the DNA TGTGCCAGTAGGGGGGGAGAGACCCAGTACTTC. This gives the protein CASRGGETQYF.

This chain connects TRBV20-1 to TRBJ1-2; 7 nucleotides align to TRBD1. The germline V gene has CDR1 DFQATT and CDR2 SNEGSKA (reference sequence). V was clipped by 4 bases and J by 4 bases; unmatched bases: 6. This CDR3 spans 13 amino acids. The CDR3 DNA is TGCAGTGCTAACACCGGGACAGCCTATGGCTACACCTTC. Amino acid sequence: CSANTGTAYGYTF.

The chain recombines TRBV11-1 with TRBJ2-5; TRBD1 matches at 8 bases. Germline V gene sequence: CDR1 SGHAT, CDR2 FQDESV (reference sequence). The CDR3 is 15 residues long. Unmatched junction bases numbered 9, after V lost 4 bases and J lost 5 bases. For the CDR3, the DNA is TGTGCCAGCAGCTCCACGACAGGGGTTCGGGAGACCCAGTACTTC. As protein: CASSSTTGVRETQYF.

The chain joins TRBV5-1 to TRBJ2-5; 9 positions agree with TRBD1. V dropped 4 bases and J dropped 4; count of bases not matched to a gene: 14. The CDR3 is 17 residues long. The germline V gene has CDR1 SGHRS and CDR2 YFSETQ. The DNA for the CDR3 is TGCGCCAGCAGCAAATGGACAGGGGATCAATTTGGAGAGACCCAGTACTTC. Amino acids: CASSKWTGDQFGETQYF. The variable domain in full, with the rest retrieved from reference TRBV5-1 and TRBJ2-5, is KAGVTQTPRYLIKTRGQQVTLSCSPISGHRSVSWYQQTPGQGLQFLFEYFSETQRNKGNFPGRFSGRQFSNSRSEMNVSTLELGDSALYLCASSKWTGDQFGETQYFGPGTRLLVL.

The rearrangement joins TRBV12-3 or TRBV12-4 to TRBJ1-2, with D uncertain. The CDR3 has 15 residues. Trimming took 2 bases from V and 2 from J, leaving 12 bases between them. Here the CDR3 DNA reads TGTGCCAGCAGTTTAAAGACGACGGGGAACTATGGCTACACCTTC. Its translation: CASSLKTTGNYGYTF.

This chain joins TRBV25-1 and TRBJ2-5; no definite D call. The DNA matches TRBJ2-7 better at its end, which makes the J call doubtful. CDR1 and CDR2 (germline): MGHDK, SYGVNS. CDR3 size: 12 residues. The CDR3 loop reads CASSRWDYEQYF. CDR3 nucleotide sequence: TGTGCCAGCAGCAGGTGGGACTACGAGCAGTACTTC.

The chain links TRBV29-1 to TRBJ1-1, with unresolved D. This CDR3 has 12 residues. Germline CDR1 and CDR2: SQVTM and ANQGSEA. The ends were cut back, 6 bases at V and 3 bases at J, with 11 bases in the middle. The CDR3 spells CSVHDGYTEAFF. The CDR3 nucleotides are TGCAGCGTCCATGACGGATACACTGAAGCTTTCTTT.

The gene calls are TRBV10-3 and TRBJ1-1; D is undetermined. The length of the CDR3 is 14 residues. Germline CDR1 ENHRY, CDR2 SYGVKD. Trimming pared 3 bases from V and 4 bases from J, leaving 12 bases between. CDR3 sequence reads: CAISDPGVSTEAFF. CDR3 coding DNA: TGTGCCATCAGTGATCCGGGAGTAAGCACTGAAGCTTTCTTT.

This clonotype was detected only a few times. The chain has TRBV11-2 and TRBJ2-1, with D hard to call. The V end was cut by 1 base, the J end by 9 bases, with 10 bases between. The germline CDR1 and CDR2 sequences are SGHAT and FQNNGV. The CDR3 has 13 residues. The chain's CDR3 is CASSLAVPSEQFF. DNA for the CDR3: TGTGCCAGCAGCTTAGCGGTCCCGAGTGAGCAGTTCTTC.

This chain uses TRBV25-1 with TRBJ2-7, with TRBD2 matching over 8 bases. Losses at the gene ends were 4 bases for V and 10 bases for J; bases not matched to a gene: 9. The CDR3 extends over 13 amino acids. In germline, CDR1 is MGHDK, CDR2 SYGVNS. The CDR3 DNA reads as TGTGCCAGCAGTGCGAGCGGGGGTACCGAACAGTACTTC. This encodes CASSASGGTEQYF.

The rearrangement links TRBV12-3 or TRBV12-4 to TRBJ2-6; D call uncertain. This CDR3 is built from 15 residues. V lost 5 bases and J 2 bases, leaving 10 bases between the germline ends. CDR3 amino acids: CASSPTTTGANVLTF. In nucleotides, the CDR3 is TGTGCCAGCAGTCCCACAACTACTGGGGCCAACGTCCTGACTTTC.